Presented here are 8 T cell receptor beta chains from one specimen sequenced in a study of T cells in Graves' hyperthyroidism and ophthalmopathy. RNA transcripts provided the source from which TCR beta CDR3 regions were amplified. HTBI primers drove first-round RT-PCR of the TCR CDR3. TCRdb fed the multiplex PCR reads into MiXCR, producing one record per CDR3 protein. The sample holds roughly 500,000 distinct CDR3 sequences; approximately 25% are singletons and the top ten take about 11%. What was sequenced was blood. These receptors came from a woman between 25 and 40 years old with Graves' ophthalmopathy.

As regards this clonotype: Since a much larger clone is just one base distant, this may be a read error. This chain connects TRBV2 to TRBJ1-5; TRBD1 is a possible D gene (6 bases). This CDR3 spans 15 amino acids. Per germline, CDR1 SNHLY and CDR2 FYNNEI. The CDR3 sequence is CATRLMAGASQLQHF. The CDR3 bases are TGTGCCACCCGGCTCATGGCAGGGGCCAGTCAGCTCCAGCATTTT.

The chain joins TRBV28 to TRBJ1-5, with D hard to call. Trimming took 3 bases from V and 11 from J, leaving 20 bases between them. The CDR3 has 15 amino acids. Per the germline V gene, CDR1 is MDHEN and CDR2 is SYDVKM. CDR3: CASSLAGWLGGTQHF. In DNA, the CDR3 is TGTGCCAGCAGTTTGGCAGGTTGGCTCGGTGGGACCCAGCATTTT.

This clonotype showed up many times. CDR3 sequence reads: CASSRGGAYGYTF. The CDR3 DNA reads as TGTGCCAGCAGTCGAGGGGGCGCTTATGGCTACACCTTC. V and J are TRBV2 and TRBJ1-2, with 7 bases matching TRBD1. The V gene's germline CDR1 is SNHLY and CDR2 FYNNEI. CDR3 length: 13 residues. The V and J ends lost 5 bases and 5 bases, in that order; junction bases with no gene match: 5.

The sample holds many counts of this clonotype. CDR3 bases: TGTGCCTGGAGTGGAAGTTTCCAAGAGACCCAGTACTTC. The encoded protein is CAWSGSFQETQYF. The chain uses TRBV30 and TRBJ2-5; no definite D call. CDR3 size: 13 residues. Germline CDR1 and CDR2: GTSNPN and SVGIG (reference sequence). V gave up 1 base and J gave up 1 base, with 7 bases separating them.

The V gene is TRBV12-3 or TRBV12-4, the J gene TRBJ1-1; no firm D call. Trimming shortened V by 2 bases and J by 3 bases, and 7 bases separated the two germline ends. The CDR3 length is 13 residues. The CDR3 spells CASSLRDYTEAFF. In DNA, the CDR3 is TGTGCCAGCAGTTTACGAGACTACACTGAAGCTTTCTTT.

The chain has TRBV24-1 and TRBJ2-5; tentatively, D is TRBD2 (6 bases). Germline assignment: CDR1 KGHDR and CDR2 SFDVKD. The CDR3 consists of 16 residues. V lost 1 base to trimming and J lost 0 bases, with 11 bases between them. The CDR3 nucleotides read TGTGCCACCAGTGATTTCGGCGGAGGGTACCAAGAGACCCAGTACTTC. Its translation: CATSDFGGGYQETQYF.

This clonotype was observed many times. The J gene is TRBJ1-1, the V gene TRBV5-1, with D perhaps TRBD1 (6 bases). Germline lookup yields CDR1 SGHRS and CDR2 YFSETQ. The CDR3 covers 14 residues. V was clipped by 2 bases and J by 3 bases, with 11 bases between them. CDR3 sequence (DNA): TGCGCCAGCAGCTTTGGGGGCTTGGACACTGAAGCTTTCTTT. Protein product: CASSFGGLDTEAFF.

This clonotype was seen ten or more times. V gene TRBV19 combines with J gene TRBJ2-7; no clear D. Trimming shortened V by 2 bases and J by 0 bases, and 5 bases separated the two germline ends. Germline values: CDR1 LNHDA, CDR2 SQIVND (reference sequence). The CDR3 has 13 amino acids. The CDR3 sequence is CASSITASYEQYF. The CDR3 bases are TGTGCCAGTAGTATAACAGCCTCCTACGAGCAGTACTTC. The complete variable domain, with remaining parts taken from reference TRBV19 and TRBJ2-7, reads DGGITQSPKYLFRKEGQNVTLSCEQNLNHDAMYWYRQDPGQGLRLIYYSQIVNDFQKGDIAEGYSVSREKKESFPLTVTSAQKNPTAFYLCASSITASYEQYFGPGTRLTVT.